Presented here are 29 T cell receptor beta chains from one specimen sequenced in a study of blood T cell repertoires in COVID-19. Only in-frame clones appear in the TCRdb table, and some are missing; sequencing was by immunoSEQ multiplex PCR. The sample has around 98,000 clones; roughly 80% are singletons. Sample: peripheral blood. These receptors all stem from a woman aged 55 to 70 with acute or convalescent COVID-19.

The chain links TRBV24-1 to TRBJ1-5; D is possibly TRBD1 (5 bases). CDR3 length: 15 residues. Germline V CDR1 and CDR2: KGHDR, SFDVKD. Trimming pared 5 bases from V and 0 bases from J, leaving 10 bases between. The CDR3 bases are TGTGCCACCAGTGTCGCAGGGCCTAGCAATCAGCCCCAGCATTTT. Its translation: CATSVAGPSNQPQHF.

The chain links TRBV5-6 to TRBJ2-5; 12 positions agree with TRBD1. CDR3 length equals 16 residues. The germline gives CDR1 SGHDT, CDR2 YYEEEE. V shed 4 bases and J 5 bases; nucleotides not matched to a gene: 9. The DNA of the CDR3 is TGTGCCAGCAGCGGGGGACAGGGGGCTAGCTTCGAGACCCAGTACTTC. Amino acids: CASSGGQGASFETQYF. The variable domain in full, with the rest retrieved from reference TRBV5-6 and TRBJ2-5, is DAGVTQSPTHLIKTRGQQVTLRCSPKSGHDTVSWYQQALGQGPQFIFQYYEEEERQRGNFPDRFSGHQFPNYSSELNVNALLLGDSALYLCASSGGQGASFETQYFGPGTRLLVL.

A word on this clone: Other DNA sequences within the sample encode an identical CDR3. The chain employs TRBV11-2 and TRBJ1-5; unclear D gene. The CDR3 spans 13 residues. CDR1 is SGHAT, CDR2 FQNNGV, per germline. V gave up 0 bases and J gave up 6 bases, with 6 bases separating them. CDR3 residues: CASSLDRGQPQHF. The CDR3 region has the DNA TGTGCCAGCAGCTTAGATCGGGGTCAGCCCCAGCATTTT.

V and J are TRBV28 and TRBJ1-5, with D unresolved. There are 15 residues in the CDR3. Germline V gene sequence: CDR1 MDHEN, CDR2 SYDVKM. Trimming removed 6 bases at V and 2 bases at J, with 14 bases between. In DNA, the CDR3 is TGTGCCAGCAGAGAAACGGGGAGCGGCAATCAGCCCCAGCATTTT. Amino acid sequence: CASRETGSGNQPQHF.

DNA of the CDR3: TGTGCCTGGGGACGCAGGGGTTATAGCAATCAGCCCCAGCATTTT. Residues: CAWGRRGYSNQPQHF. This chain connects TRBV30 to TRBJ1-5; D might be TRBD1 (6 bases). Germline CDR1 is GTSNPN and CDR2 is SVGIG (reference sequence). Trimming left V 5 bases short and J 0 bases short, with 14 bases between. The length of the CDR3 is 15 residues.

The gene calls are TRBV10-3 and TRBJ1-2; the D is unclear. V was cut by 6 bases and J by 2 bases, with 10 bases left in between. This CDR3 has 13 amino acids. Per germline, CDR1 ENHRY and CDR2 SYGVKD. The CDR3 nucleotides are TGTGCCATCAGCCAGACGGGGAACTATGGCTACACCTTC. It yields the protein CAISQTGNYGYTF.

The chain is built from TRBV28 and TRBJ2-5; D unclear. The CDR3 consists of 13 residues. CDR1 is MDHEN, CDR2 SYDVKM, per germline. Trimming shortened V by 5 bases and J by 0 bases, and 7 bases separated the two germline ends. Written as DNA, the CDR3 is TGTGCCAGCAGTATACCGGACCAAGAGACCCAGTACTTC. Its protein product is CASSIPDQETQYF.

V usage is TRBV10-3 and J usage is TRBJ2-7, with 9 bases fitting TRBD1. The junction had 4 bases not matched to a gene; V was cut back by 8 bases and J by 2 bases. The CDR3 is made up of 13 amino acids. Germline V lookup: CDR1 ENHRY, CDR2 SYGVKD. The CDR3 loop is CAIQRQGAYEQYF. CDR3 DNA sequence: TGTGCCATCCAACGACAGGGGGCCTACGAGCAGTACTTC.

V gene TRBV18 combines with J gene TRBJ2-7; 10 positions agree with TRBD1. V shed 4 bases and J 1 base; nucleotides not matched to a gene: 4. In germline, CDR1 is KGHSH, CDR2 LQKENI. The CDR3 length is 15 residues. The CDR3 nucleotides read TGTGCCAGCTCACGCCGGGACAGGGGTTCCTACGAGCAGTACTTC. Its protein product is CASSRRDRGSYEQYF.

The chain links TRBV29-1 to TRBJ1-5; D unclear. The CDR3 runs to 12 residues. Germline loops: CDR1 SQVTM, CDR2 ANQGSEA. Trimming stripped 7 bases from V and 0 bases from J, with 7 bases between. The CDR3 loop reads CSARNSNQPQHF. The CDR3 DNA reads as TGCAGCGCCAGGAATAGCAATCAGCCCCAGCATTTT.

The chain carries TRBV5-1 and TRBJ1-1; 8 bases match TRBD1. Germline trimming cut 4 bases from V and 5 bases from J; bases unmatched to any gene: 4. Germline V gene lookup returns CDR1 SGHRS and CDR2 YFSETQ. The CDR3 consists of 13 residues. This chain's CDR3 is CASSNRGETEAFF. CDR3 sequence (DNA): TGCGCCAGCAGCAACAGGGGGGAGACTGAAGCTTTCTTT.

On this clone: One junction end disagrees with the germline gene, perhaps due to a read error. CDR3 sequence (DNA): TGTGCCCGCAGCCTGTGGGACTTGCGGGGGGGGATGCTACGGGGCTACGAGCAGTACTTC. This encodes CARSLWDLRGGMLRGYEQYF. This chain links TRBV4-2 with TRBJ2-7, with 9 positions matching TRBD2. This CDR3 spans 20 amino acids. In germline, CDR1 is LGHNA, CDR2 YNFKEQ.

The genes are TRBV19 and TRBJ2-5, with a possible D match to TRBD1 (6 bases). This CDR3 spans 16 amino acids. V gave up 1 base and J gave up 4 bases, with 16 bases separating them. The germline gives CDR1 LNHDA, CDR2 SQIVND (reference sequence). DNA for the CDR3: TGTGCCAGTAGTATAGGGAACAGGGTAGAGGGAGAGACCCAGTACTTC. Translated, it gives CASSIGNRVEGETQYF.

This chain joins TRBV5-1 and TRBJ2-7; 9 bases are a match to TRBD1. CDR1 and CDR2 from the germline V gene are SGHRS and YFSETQ. This CDR3 region has 14 residues. V shed 2 bases, J shed 2 bases, and the junction held 2 bases outside the gene matches. The CDR3 DNA follows: TGCGCCAGCAGCTTCGGGGACAGGGCCTACGAGCAGTACTTC. It yields the protein CASSFGDRAYEQYF. Full variable domain (outside the CDR3, taken from reference TRBV5-1 and TRBJ2-7): KAGVTQTPRYLIKTRGQQVTLSCSPISGHRSVSWYQQTPGQGLQFLFEYFSETQRNKGNFPGRFSGRQFSNSRSEMNVSTLELGDSALYLCASSFGDRAYEQYFGPGTRLTVT.

This chain links TRBV7-9 with TRBJ1-6; D gene uncertain. CDR3 length: 13 amino acids. Germline CDR1 SEHNR, CDR2 FQNEAQ (reference sequence). Trimming left V 3 bases short and J 7 bases short, with 7 bases between. The CDR3 sequence is CASSFAENSPLHF. DNA for the CDR3: TGTGCCAGCAGCTTCGCTGAGAATTCACCCCTCCACTTT.

The rearrangement links TRBV3-1 (or the pseudogene TRBV3-2) to TRBJ2-5; 7 bases are shared with TRBD2. The CDR3 spans 15 residues. The V segment lost 1 base and the J segment 0 bases; nucleotides outside the gene matches: 2. Germline lookup yields CDR1 LGHDT and CDR2 YNNKEL (reference sequence). The CDR3 here is CASSQGGGYQETQYF. CDR3 DNA sequence: TGTGCCAGCAGCCAAGGGGGGGGGTACCAAGAGACCCAGTACTTC.

This clone is a singleton in its sample. This sequence joins TRBV5-1 and TRBJ2-2, with TRBD1 as a possible D gene (5 bases). The germline gives CDR1 SGHRS, CDR2 YFSETQ. CDR3 length: 15 residues. V lost 4 bases and J lost 3, with 13 bases in between. The CDR3 loop reads CASSLGQGDTGELFF. The CDR3 nucleotides are TGCGCCAGCAGCCTGGGGCAGGGCGACACCGGGGAGCTGTTTTTT.

V is TRBV7-9 and J is TRBJ2-2; 9 bases are a match to TRBD2. The ends lost 5 bases at V and 4 bases at J; junction bases unmatched: 5. This CDR3 contains 15 residues. Germline lookup yields CDR1 SEHNR and CDR2 FQNEAQ (reference sequence). CDR3 in amino acids: CASSTVAGVTGELFF. In nucleotides, the CDR3 is TGTGCCAGCAGCACCGTAGCGGGAGTCACCGGGGAGCTGTTTTTT.

This clone was recorded a few times. This chain links TRBV6-1 with TRBJ1-1; D not resolved. V lost 2 bases to trimming and J lost 1 base, with 14 bases between them. The germline V gene encodes CDR1 MNHNS and CDR2 SASEGT. This CDR3 is 16 amino acids long. The CDR3 DNA sequence: TGTGCCAGCAGTGAAAGGTTCGGGGAGGAGAACACTGAAGCTTTCTTT. Translated, it gives CASSERFGEENTEAFF.

The chain links TRBV2 to TRBJ2-2; D is unresolved. Trimming pared 6 bases from V and 0 bases from J, leaving 11 bases between. Germline V gene sequence: CDR1 SNHLY, CDR2 FYNNEI. The CDR3 has 15 amino acids. The CDR3 sequence is CASRDTTTNTGELFF. As DNA, the CDR3 is TGTGCCAGCAGAGACACCACAACGAACACCGGGGAGCTGTTTTTT.

V and J are TRBV18 and TRBJ2-1; 9 bases match TRBD1. The CDR3 is 14 residues long. Trimming at V came to 3 bases and at J to 9 bases, leaving 6 bases not matched to a gene. Germline CDR1 reads KGHSH; CDR2 reads LQKENI. The CDR3 here is CASSPGTGMAEQFF. In DNA form, the CDR3 reads TGTGCCAGCTCACCCGGGACAGGGATGGCTGAGCAGTTCTTC.

V is TRBV11-3 and J is TRBJ2-3, with D possibly matching TRBD2 (5 bases). The V end was cut by 5 bases, the J end by 2 bases, with 11 bases between. CDR1 SGHNT and CDR2 YENEEA come from the germline V gene. The CDR3 contains 14 residues. CDR3 amino acids: CASSRLRVTDTQYF. CDR3 nucleotide sequence: TGTGCCAGCAGCCGACTAAGGGTCACAGATACGCAGTATTTT.

This clone was counted only a few times. V gene TRBV6-6 combines with J gene TRBJ2-5; no reliable D call. Trimming left V 3 bases short and J 4 bases short, with 9 bases between. CDR3 length: 13 residues. Germline V CDR1 and CDR2: MNHNY, SVGAGI (reference sequence). CDR3 nucleotide sequence: TGTGCCAGCAGTTATGACTTTAGAGAGACCCAGTACTTC. Its protein product is CASSYDFRETQYF.

This chain links TRBV10-3 with TRBJ2-7, with a tentative D call TRBD2 (5 bases). The CDR3 is 14 residues long. CDR1 is ENHRY and CDR2 is SYGVKD in the germline V gene. The V gene lost 10 bases and the J gene lost 2 bases, with 18 bases spanning the gap. CDR3 nucleotides: TGTGCCACCAGCCTGGTGCGGGCCGCCTACGAGCAGTACTTC. It yields the protein CATSLVRAAYEQYF.

The chain carries TRBV7-2 and TRBJ2-7; 7 bases align to TRBD2. From germline, CDR1 is SGHTA and CDR2 FQGNSA. V shed 2 bases and J 3 bases; nucleotides not matched to a gene: 7. This CDR3 has 15 amino acids. The CDR3 loop reads CASSLLGGDVYEQYF. The CDR3 DNA sequence: TGTGCCAGCAGCTTATTGGGAGGGGATGTCTACGAGCAGTACTTC.

The V and J genes are TRBV30 and TRBJ1-2; weak D call: TRBD1 (6 bases). In germline, CDR1 is GTSNPN, CDR2 SVGIG (reference sequence). The CDR3 sequence is 13 residues long. The V end was cut by 4 bases, the J end by 8 bases, with 17 bases between. CDR3: CAWTQGLVGGYTF. In DNA form, the CDR3 reads TGTGCCTGGACCCAGGGGCTGGTAGGCGGCTACACCTTC.

This chain joins TRBV19 and TRBJ1-6; no definite D call. CDR3 size: 18 residues. CDR1 is LNHDA, CDR2 SQIVND, per germline (reference sequence). V was cut by 4 bases and J by 5 bases, with 21 bases left in between. The CDR3 sequence: CASSNPGRLSLDNSPLHF. As DNA, the CDR3 is TGTGCCAGTAGTAATCCGGGTAGGCTGAGTTTGGATAATTCACCCCTCCACTTT. The full variable domain, its missing parts supplied by reference TRBV19 and TRBJ1-6, is DGGITQSPKYLFRKEGQNVTLSCEQNLNHDAMYWYRQDPGQGLRLIYYSQIVNDFQKGDIAEGYSVSREKKESFPLTVTSAQKNPTAFYLCASSNPGRLSLDNSPLHFGNGTRLTVT.

The chain joins TRBV12-3 or TRBV12-4 to TRBJ1-2, with 7 bases fitting TRBD1. Losses at the gene ends were 3 bases for V and 7 bases for J; bases not matched to a gene: 5. The CDR3 is 13 residues long. The CDR3 DNA is TGTGCCAGCAGTTTCCGACAGGGCGGTGGCTACACCTTC. Translation gives CASSFRQGGGYTF.

The chain combines TRBV7-2 with TRBJ1-2, with TRBD1 matching over 7 bases. This CDR3 has 14 residues. J gave up 5 bases and V 5 bases, and 8 bases lay outside the gene matches. Germline V gene lookup returns CDR1 SGHTA and CDR2 FQGNSA. The CDR3 sequence is CASSPGTETYGYTF. The CDR3 region has the DNA TGTGCCAGCAGCCCAGGGACAGAAACATATGGCTACACCTTC.